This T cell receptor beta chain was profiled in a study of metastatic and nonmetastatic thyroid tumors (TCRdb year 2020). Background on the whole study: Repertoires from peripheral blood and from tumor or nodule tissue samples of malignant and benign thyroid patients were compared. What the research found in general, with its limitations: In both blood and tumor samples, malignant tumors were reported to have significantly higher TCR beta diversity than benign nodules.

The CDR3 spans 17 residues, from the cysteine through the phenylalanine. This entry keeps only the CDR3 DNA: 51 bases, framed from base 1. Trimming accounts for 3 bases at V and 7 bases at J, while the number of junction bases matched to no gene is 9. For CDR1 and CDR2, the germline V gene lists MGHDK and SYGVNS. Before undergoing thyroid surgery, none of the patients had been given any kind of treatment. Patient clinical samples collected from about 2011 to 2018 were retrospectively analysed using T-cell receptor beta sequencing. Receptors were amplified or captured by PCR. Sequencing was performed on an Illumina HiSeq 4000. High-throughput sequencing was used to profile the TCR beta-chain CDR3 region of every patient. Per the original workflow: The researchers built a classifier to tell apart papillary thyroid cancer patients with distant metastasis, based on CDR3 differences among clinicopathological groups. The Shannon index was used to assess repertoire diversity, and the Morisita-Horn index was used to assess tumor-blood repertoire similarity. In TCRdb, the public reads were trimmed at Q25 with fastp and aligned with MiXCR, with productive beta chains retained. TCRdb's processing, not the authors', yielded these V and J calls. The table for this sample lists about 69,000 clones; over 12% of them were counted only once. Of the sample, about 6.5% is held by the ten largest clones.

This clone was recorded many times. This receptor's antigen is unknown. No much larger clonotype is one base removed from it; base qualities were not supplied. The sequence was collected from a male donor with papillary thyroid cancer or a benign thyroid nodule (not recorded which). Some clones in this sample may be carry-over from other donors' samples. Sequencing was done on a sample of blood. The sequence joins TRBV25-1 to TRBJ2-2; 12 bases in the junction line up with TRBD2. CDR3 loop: CASSDSRTSGMSGELFF. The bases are TGTGCCAGCAGTGACTCCAGGACTAGCGGGATGAGCGGGGAGCTGTTTTTT.